These 20 T cell receptor beta chains were sequenced from one sample in a study of cytomegalovirus exposure and HLA in healthy donors. With 60 Vbeta and 13 Jbeta primers, the PCR was carried out. Data came from immunoSEQ multiplex PCR; TCRdb stores just in-frame clones and leaves some out. The sample shows some 100,000 clones, approximately 80% of them seen only once. The material sequenced was PBMCs. The receptor set was obtained from a man aged 40-49 years in good health and CMV-seropositive.

This rearrangement joins TRBV7-6 to TRBJ1-3; TRBD1 is a possible D gene (5 bases). With 5 bases removed from V and 8 bases from J, the gap between germline ends came to 13 bases. The CDR3 has 13 residues. Looked up from germline, CDR1 is SGHVS and CDR2 is FNYEAQ. CDR3 DNA: TGTGCCAGCAGCCCTGACGGGGGGGACACCATATATTTT. This codes for CASSPDGGDTIYF.

This rearrangement joins TRBV7-6 to TRBJ2-7; TRBD1 matches 7 bases. J lost 5 bases, V lost 4 bases, and 5 bases had no gene match. Germline values: CDR1 SGHVS, CDR2 FNYEAQ. The CDR3 is 13 amino acids. The CDR3 region is CASSSKQGNEQYF. The CDR3, as DNA: TGTGCCAGCAGCTCGAAACAGGGGAACGAGCAGTACTTC.

The chain has TRBV9 and TRBJ2-3; a possible D gene is TRBD2 (6 bases). This CDR3 is 15 amino acids long. CDR1 and CDR2 (germline): SGDLS, YYNGEE. V was trimmed by 5 bases and J by 2 bases, leaving 15 bases between them. The CDR3 here is CASRWGLANTDTQYF. CDR3 DNA sequence: TGTGCCAGCAGGTGGGGACTGGCGAACACAGATACGCAGTATTTT.

This rearrangement joins TRBV4-2 to TRBJ2-1, with D unclear. The germline V gene has CDR1 LGHNA and CDR2 YNFKEQ. Trimming cost V 0 bases and J 8 bases, with 17 bases left between them. The CDR3 has 16 residues. The CDR3: CASSQDSAPQADEQFF. As DNA, the CDR3 is TGTGCCAGCAGCCAAGATTCGGCCCCCCAGGCCGATGAGCAGTTCTTC.

The chain couples TRBV29-1 to TRBJ1-2; D remains unclear. The CDR3 runs to 13 residues. Trimming cost V 5 bases and J 8 bases, with 18 bases left between them. Germline CDR1 is SQVTM and CDR2 is ANQGSEA. DNA for the CDR3: TGCAGCGTTCCCTCCCCCCATTCGAGCGGCTACACCTTC. It specifies CSVPSPHSSGYTF.

The table lists this clone with a count of one. The V call is TRBV18, the J call TRBJ2-7; TRBD1 might be the D (6 bases). The V gene's germline CDR1 is KGHSH and CDR2 LQKENI. The CDR3 sequence is 14 residues long. V lost 7 bases and J 1 base, leaving 14 bases between the germline ends. CDR3 bases: TGTGCCAGCTGCGACACAGGGATGTCCTACGAGCAGTACTTC. Encoded protein: CASCDTGMSYEQYF.

This rearrangement joins TRBV28 to TRBJ1-2; 8 bases align to TRBD1. The ends lost 2 bases at V and 4 bases at J; junction bases unmatched: 9. This CDR3 is 16 amino acids long. CDR1 is MDHEN and CDR2 is SYDVKM in the germline V gene. DNA for the CDR3: TGTGCCAGCAGTTTAGGCCAGGGGGCGTCCGTCTATGGCTACACCTTC. Its protein is CASSLGQGASVYGYTF.

V gene TRBV15 combines with J gene TRBJ1-1, with 7 bases matching TRBD1. Germline V CDR1 and CDR2: LNHNV, YYDKDF (reference sequence). The CDR3 is 14 residues long. With 8 bases clipped from V and 1 base from J, the junction kept 7 bases outside the gene matches. The CDR3 region is CATARDRTNTEAFF. The CDR3 coding sequence is TGTGCCACCGCTAGGGACAGAACGAACACTGAAGCTTTCTTT. The full variable domain, completed using reference TRBV15 and TRBJ1-1, is DAMVIQNPRYQVTQFGKPVTLSCSQTLNHNVMYWYQQKSSQAPKLLFHYYDKDFNNEADTPDNFQSRRPNTSFCFLDIRSPGLGDTAMYLCATARDRTNTEAFFGQGTRLTVV.

The CDR3 sequence: CASSSGGMAEAFF. The CDR3 DNA sequence: TGTGCCAGCAGCAGCGGGGGAATGGCTGAAGCTTTCTTT. The J gene is TRBJ1-1, the V gene TRBV27, with D possibly TRBD1 on 5 matching bases. Between the trimmed V and J ends, which lost 6 bases and 6 bases, there was a span of 14 bases. This CDR3 is built from 13 residues. The germline V gene encodes CDR1 MNHEY and CDR2 SMNVEV (reference sequence).

The CDR3: CASSYIGTGGNQPQHF. DNA of the CDR3: TGTGCCAGCAGCTATATAGGGACAGGGGGCAATCAGCCCCAGCATTTT. This chain joins TRBV5-6 and TRBJ1-5, with 10 bases matching TRBD1. Germline V lookup: CDR1 SGHDT, CDR2 YYEEEE. This CDR3 region has 16 residues. V shed 3 bases and J 2 bases; nucleotides not matched to a gene: 5.

J is TRBJ1-1 and V is TRBV10-2, with D perhaps matching TRBD1 (5 bases). The CDR3 is made up of 14 amino acids. The V gene lost 6 bases and the J gene lost 1 base, with 12 bases spanning the gap. Looked up from germline, CDR1 is WSHSY and CDR2 is SAAADI. The CDR3 DNA reads as TGCGCCAGCAGGTGGGGCAGGACGAACACTGAAGCTTTCTTT. This sequence encodes CASRWGRTNTEAFF.

The rearrangement uses TRBV19 and TRBJ2-7, with 8 bases identical to TRBD1. CDR1 and CDR2 (germline): LNHDA, SQIVND (reference sequence). The CDR3 is 17 residues long. Trimming took 3 bases from V and 2 from J; bases not matched to a gene: 12. CDR3 loop: CASSMDSPAGGPYEQYF. The CDR3, as DNA: TGTGCCAGTAGTATGGATTCGCCGGCAGGGGGCCCCTACGAGCAGTACTTC.

This chain uses TRBV4-3 with TRBJ1-5; D not certain. V lost 0 bases to trimming and J lost 4 bases, with 13 bases between them. This CDR3 is built from 16 residues. Germline CDR1 and CDR2: LGHNA and YSLEER. CDR3 nucleotide sequence: TGCGCCAGCAGCCAAGATCCCCGCAGGCAGAATCAGCCCCAGCATTTT. Amino acid sequence: CASSQDPRRQNQPQHF.

The genes are TRBV2 and TRBJ2-5; TRBD1 matches 9 bases. The CDR3 consists of 14 residues. CDR1 and CDR2 from the germline V gene are SNHLY and FYNNEI. V gave up 5 bases and J gave up 4 bases; unmatched junction bases: 5. The CDR3 bases are TGTGCCAGCAGTCCAACGACAGGGGGAGAGACCCAGTACTTC. Translated, it gives CASSPTTGGETQYF.

The V and J genes are TRBV29-1 and TRBJ2-5, with D perhaps TRBD1 (6 bases). The J call may not be correct, given that the DNA end is closer to TRBJ2-7. This CDR3 has 14 amino acids. CDR1 and CDR2 from the germline V gene are SQVTM and ANQGSEA. CDR3 sequence (DNA): TGCAGCGTTGAAGATCGGACAGCCTCCTACGAGCAGTACTTC. This codes for CSVEDRTASYEQYF.

This chain joins TRBV7-6 and TRBJ1-1; perhaps TRBD1 as D (5 bases). The germline V gene encodes CDR1 SGHVS and CDR2 FNYEAQ. V lost 5 bases and J lost 5, with 12 bases in between. CDR3 length equals 13 residues. The CDR3 sequence is CASSRSQGTEAFF. Here the CDR3 DNA reads TGTGCCAGCAGCAGAAGCCAGGGAACTGAAGCTTTCTTT.

The chain recombines TRBV29-1 with TRBJ1-2; 8 bases are shared with TRBD1. In germline, CDR1 is SQVTM, CDR2 ANQGSEA. This CDR3 is built from 14 residues. Trimming took 0 bases from V and 7 from J; bases not matched to a gene: 7. Here the CDR3 DNA reads TGCAGCGTTGAAGAAATGTCAGGGGGCGGTGGCTACACCTTC. Translating gives CSVEEMSGGGGYTF.

This chain's CDR3 is CASSSNRENEQYF. The CDR3 DNA reads as TGTGCCAGCAGTTCTAACAGGGAAAACGAGCAGTACTTC. The chain employs TRBV27 and TRBJ2-7; D possibly corresponds to TRBD1 (6 bases). Per the germline V gene, CDR1 is MNHEY and CDR2 is SMNVEV (reference sequence). Trimming took off 4 bases at V and 5 bases at J, with 12 bases between the two ends. The CDR3 runs to 13 residues.

This CDR3 is CASSLMQIRETQYF. The CDR3 DNA reads as TGTGCCAGCAGCTTAATGCAGATTCGAGAGACCCAGTACTTC. The chain couples TRBV7-2 to TRBJ2-5; D not certain. The CDR3 extends over 14 amino acids. With 2 bases removed from V and 4 bases from J, the gap between germline ends came to 11 bases. Per the germline V gene, CDR1 is SGHTA and CDR2 is FQGNSA.

The chain is built from TRBV6-5 and TRBJ1-1; 7 bases fit TRBD1. Germline-derived CDR1 and CDR2 are MNHEY and SVGAGI. The CDR3 is 13 amino acids. V gave up 5 bases and J gave up 8 bases; unmatched junction bases: 8. CDR3 residues: CASSKQTGLEAFF. The CDR3 nucleotides read TGTGCCAGCAGTAAGCAGACAGGGCTAGAAGCTTTCTTT.